The 5 T cell receptor beta chains reported below all come from one sample, sequenced in a study of T cell clonality in common variable immunodeficiency. Repertoires were generated with immunoSEQ multiplex PCR, while TCRdb's copy carries only in-frame clones and drops some. This table holds around 15,000 clones with no singletons; the top ten claim 12% to 15%. Study-level findings and limits: Reportedly, TCR beta sequences from common variable immunodeficiency showed fewer deletions and N-nucleotide insertions.

These receptors lack a known antigen. The sequenced material came from peripheral blood mononuclear cells. The receptors come from a human donor with common variable immunodeficiency.

Notes on this clone: The read ends 3 residues before the CDR3 terminus; that terminus is restored from the germline J gene. This chain links TRBV20-1 with TRBJ2-5, with D perhaps matching TRBD1 (7 bases). The CDR3 is 13 residues long. CDR1 and CDR2 (germline): DFQATT, SNEGSKA (reference sequence). V was shortened by 6 bases and J by 2 bases, with 13 bases between the two germline ends. The CDR3 bases that were read are TGCAGTGCCGGGCAGGGGGGTCAAGAGACC. Residues: CSAGQGGQET. The entire CDR3 is CSAGQGGQETQYF.

In its sample, this clone was seen many times. The part of the CDR3 DNA that was read is TGCAGTGCTAGTCAAGGATGGGTCGGGGGCACAGATACG. Translated: CSASQGWVGGTDT. The CDR3 in full is CSASQGWVGGTDTQYF. The V call is TRBV20-1, the J call TRBJ2-3; weak D call: TRBD2 (5 bases). The read terminates 3 residues ahead of where the CDR3 ends, so the germline J gene completes it. This CDR3 comprises 16 residues. Germline V lookup: CDR1 DFQATT, CDR2 SNEGSKA (reference sequence). V lost 3 bases to trimming and J lost 1 base, with 17 bases between them.

As concerns this clone: The CDR3 extends 3 residues past the end of the read, so its final part is completed from the germline J gene. The chain is built from TRBV2 and TRBJ1-1, with D uncertain. The germline gives CDR1 SNHLY, CDR2 FYNNEI. The CDR3 is made up of 15 amino acids. Trimming shortened V by 6 bases and J by 3 bases, and 17 bases separated the two germline ends. CDR3 loop: CASSLGLLSDTEAFF. The sequenced part of the CDR3 DNA is TGTGCCAGCAGCCTAGGACTCCTTAGCGACACTGAA.

Notes on this clone: The read ends 3 residues shy of where the CDR3 ends; the end is completed using the germline J gene. This rearrangement joins TRBV19 to TRBJ1-6; no reliable D call. CDR3 length equals 16 residues. CDR1 and CDR2 from the germline V gene are LNHDA and SQIVND (reference sequence). V was pared by 3 bases and J by 0 bases, with 9 bases between. The CDR3 loop reads CASSIVTGSYNSPLHF. CDR3 DNA, as far as it was read: TGTGCCAGTAGTATCGTTACCGGCTCCTATAATTCACCC.

There are many counts of this clone. The read finishes 3 residues shy of the CDR3 end, and the germline J gene is used to complete it. This chain joins TRBV5-1 and TRBJ2-7; D possibly corresponds to TRBD2 (6 bases). Trimming cost V 2 bases and J 0 bases, with 9 bases left between them. Germline values: CDR1 SGHRS, CDR2 YFSETQ. The CDR3 extends over 14 amino acids. CDR3 sequence: CASSFGDFSYEQYF. CDR3 bases read: TGCGCCAGCAGCTTCGGGGACTTCTCCTACGAG. The full variable domain, completed using reference TRBV5-1 and TRBJ2-7, is KAGVTQTPRYLIKTRGQQVTLSCSPISGHRSVSWYQQTPGQGLQFLFEYFSETQRNKGNFPGRFSGRQFSNSRSEMNVSTLELGDSALYLCASSFGDFSYEQYFGPGTRLTVT.